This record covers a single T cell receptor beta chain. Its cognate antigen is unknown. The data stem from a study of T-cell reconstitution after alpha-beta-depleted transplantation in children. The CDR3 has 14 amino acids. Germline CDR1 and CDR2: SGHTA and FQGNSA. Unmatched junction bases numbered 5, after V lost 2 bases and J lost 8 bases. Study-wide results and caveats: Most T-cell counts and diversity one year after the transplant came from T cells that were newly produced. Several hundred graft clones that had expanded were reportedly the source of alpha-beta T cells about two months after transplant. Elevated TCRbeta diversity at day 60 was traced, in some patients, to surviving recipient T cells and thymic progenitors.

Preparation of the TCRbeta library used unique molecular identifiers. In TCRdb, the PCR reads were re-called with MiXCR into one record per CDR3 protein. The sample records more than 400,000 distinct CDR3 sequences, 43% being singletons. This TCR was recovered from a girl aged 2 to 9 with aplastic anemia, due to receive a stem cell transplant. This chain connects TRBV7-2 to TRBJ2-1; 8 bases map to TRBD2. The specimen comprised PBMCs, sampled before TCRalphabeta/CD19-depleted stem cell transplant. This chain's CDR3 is CASSLRTGGDEQFF. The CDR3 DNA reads TGTGCCAGCAGCTTACGTACGGGGGGGGATGAGCAGTTCTTC.